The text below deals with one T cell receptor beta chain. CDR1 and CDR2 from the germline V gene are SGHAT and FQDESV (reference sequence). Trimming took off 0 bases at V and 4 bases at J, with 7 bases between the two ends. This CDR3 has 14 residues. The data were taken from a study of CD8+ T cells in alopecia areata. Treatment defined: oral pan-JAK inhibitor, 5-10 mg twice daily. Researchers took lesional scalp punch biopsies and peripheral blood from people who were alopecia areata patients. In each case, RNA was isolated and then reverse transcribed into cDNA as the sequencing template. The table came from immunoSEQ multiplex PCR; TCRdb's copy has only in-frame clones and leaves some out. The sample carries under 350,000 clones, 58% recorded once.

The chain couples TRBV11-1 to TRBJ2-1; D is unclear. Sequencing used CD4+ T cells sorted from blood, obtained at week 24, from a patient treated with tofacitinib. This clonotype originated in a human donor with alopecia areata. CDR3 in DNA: TGTGCCAGCAGCTTAGCACTCCTATACAATGAGCAGTTCTTC. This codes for CASSLALLYNEQFF.